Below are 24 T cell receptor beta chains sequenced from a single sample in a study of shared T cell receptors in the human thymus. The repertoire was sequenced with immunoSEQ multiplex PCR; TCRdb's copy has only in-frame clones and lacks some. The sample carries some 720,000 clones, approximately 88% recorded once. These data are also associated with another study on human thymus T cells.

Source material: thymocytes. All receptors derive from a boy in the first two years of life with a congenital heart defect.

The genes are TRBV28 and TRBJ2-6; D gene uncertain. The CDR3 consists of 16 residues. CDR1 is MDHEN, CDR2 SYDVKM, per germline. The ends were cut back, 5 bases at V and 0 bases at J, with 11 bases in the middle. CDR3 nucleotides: TGTGCCAGCAGTCTTACAGTGGCCTCTGGGGCCAACGTCCTGACTTTC. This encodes CASSLTVASGANVLTF.

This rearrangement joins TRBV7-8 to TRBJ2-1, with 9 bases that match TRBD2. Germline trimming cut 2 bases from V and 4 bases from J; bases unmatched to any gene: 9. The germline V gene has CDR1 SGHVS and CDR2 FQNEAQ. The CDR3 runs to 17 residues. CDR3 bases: TGTGCCAGCAGCTTAAGGTCTAGCGGGAATTCGTACAATGAGCAGTTCTTC. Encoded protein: CASSLRSSGNSYNEQFF.

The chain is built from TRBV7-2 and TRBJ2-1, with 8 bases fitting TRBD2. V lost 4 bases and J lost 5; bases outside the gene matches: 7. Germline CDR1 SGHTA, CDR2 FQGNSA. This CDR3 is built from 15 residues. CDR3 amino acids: CASSYRTSSHNEQFF. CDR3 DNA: TGTGCCAGCAGCTATCGGACTAGCAGCCACAATGAGCAGTTCTTC.

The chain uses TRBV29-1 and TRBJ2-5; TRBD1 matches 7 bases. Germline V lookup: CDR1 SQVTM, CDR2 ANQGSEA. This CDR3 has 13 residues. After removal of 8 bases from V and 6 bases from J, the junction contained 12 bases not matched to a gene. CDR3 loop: CSPRQGRMQTQYF. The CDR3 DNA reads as TGCAGCCCTCGACAGGGAAGGATGCAGACCCAGTACTTC.

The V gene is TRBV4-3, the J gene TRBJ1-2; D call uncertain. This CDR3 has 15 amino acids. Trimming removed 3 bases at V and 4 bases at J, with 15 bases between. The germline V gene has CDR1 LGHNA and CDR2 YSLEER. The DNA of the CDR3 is TGCGCCAGCAGCCACGATGGTTCCCGGTCCTATGGCTACACCTTC. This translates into CASSHDGSRSYGYTF.

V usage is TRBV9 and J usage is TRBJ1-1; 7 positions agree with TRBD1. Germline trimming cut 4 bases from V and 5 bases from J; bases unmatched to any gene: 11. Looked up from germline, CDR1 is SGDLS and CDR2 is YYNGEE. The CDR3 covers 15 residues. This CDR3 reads CASSLRGGAGTEAFF. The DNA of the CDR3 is TGTGCCAGCAGCCTAAGAGGGGGCGCGGGGACTGAAGCTTTCTTT. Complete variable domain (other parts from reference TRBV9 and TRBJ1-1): DSGVTQTPKHLITATGQRVTLRCSPRSGDLSVYWYQQSLDQGLQFLIQYYNGEERAKGNILERFSAQQFPDLHSELNLSSLELGDSALYFCASSLRGGAGTEAFFGQGTRLTVV.

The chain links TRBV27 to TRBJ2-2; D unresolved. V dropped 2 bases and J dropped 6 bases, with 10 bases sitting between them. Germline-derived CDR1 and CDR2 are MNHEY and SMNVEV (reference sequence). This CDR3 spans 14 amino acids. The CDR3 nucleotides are TGTGCCAGCAGTTTAAATATAGAGGCCGGGGAGCTGTTTTTT. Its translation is CASSLNIEAGELFF.

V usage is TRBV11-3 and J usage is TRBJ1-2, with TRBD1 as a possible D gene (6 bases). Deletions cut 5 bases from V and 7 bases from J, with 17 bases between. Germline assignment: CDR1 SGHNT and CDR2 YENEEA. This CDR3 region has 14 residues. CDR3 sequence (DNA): TGTGCCAGCAGCCTACGAACAGGGAGAGGTGGCTACACCTTC. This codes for CASSLRTGRGGYTF. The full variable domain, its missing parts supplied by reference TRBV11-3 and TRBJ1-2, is EAGVVQSPRYKIIEKKQPVAFWCNPISGHNTLYWYLQNLGQGPELLIRYENEEAVDDSQLPKDRFSAERLKGVDSTLKIQPAELGDSAVYLCASSLRTGRGGYTFGSGTRLTVV.

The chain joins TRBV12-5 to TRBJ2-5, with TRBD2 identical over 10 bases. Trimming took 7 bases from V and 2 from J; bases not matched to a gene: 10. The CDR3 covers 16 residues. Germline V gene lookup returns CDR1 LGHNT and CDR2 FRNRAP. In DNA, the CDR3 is TGTGCTAGTGTTTCCATAGCGGGAGGCCGTCAAGAGACCCAGTACTTC. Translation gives CASVSIAGGRQETQYF.

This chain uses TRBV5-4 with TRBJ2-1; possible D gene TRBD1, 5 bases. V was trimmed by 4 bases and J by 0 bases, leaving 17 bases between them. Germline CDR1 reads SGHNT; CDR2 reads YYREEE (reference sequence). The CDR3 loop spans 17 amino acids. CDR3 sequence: CASSPGWGGSSYNEQFF. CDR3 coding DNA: TGTGCCAGCAGCCCCGGATGGGGCGGAAGCTCCTACAATGAGCAGTTCTTC. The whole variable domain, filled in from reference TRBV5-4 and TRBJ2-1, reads ETGVTQSPTHLIKTRGQQVTLRCSSQSGHNTVSWYQQALGQGPQFIFQYYREEENGRGNFPPRFSGLQFPNYSSELNVNALELDDSALYLCASSPGWGGSSYNEQFFGPGTRLTVL.

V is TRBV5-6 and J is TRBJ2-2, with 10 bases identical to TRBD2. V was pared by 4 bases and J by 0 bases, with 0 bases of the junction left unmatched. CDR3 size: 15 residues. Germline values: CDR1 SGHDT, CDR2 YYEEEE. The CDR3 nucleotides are TGTGCCAGCAGCCTAGCGGGGGCGAACACCGGGGAGCTGTTTTTT. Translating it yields CASSLAGANTGELFF.

The chain's CDR3 is CASSAEGRGEAKNIQYF. The CDR3 region has the DNA TGTGCCAGCAGTGCCGAGGGGAGGGGTGAGGCCAAAAACATTCAGTACTTC. This chain connects TRBV6-4 to TRBJ2-4, with 7 bases fitting TRBD2. V lost 4 bases, J lost 1 base, and 10 bases stayed unmatched. CDR1 is MRHNA, CDR2 SNTAGT, per germline. The length of the CDR3 is 17 residues.

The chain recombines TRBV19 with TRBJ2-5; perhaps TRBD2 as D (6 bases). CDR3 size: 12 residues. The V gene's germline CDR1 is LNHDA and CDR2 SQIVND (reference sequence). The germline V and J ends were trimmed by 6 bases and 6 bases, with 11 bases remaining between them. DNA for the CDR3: TGTGCCAGTAGCGGGAGTAAGAAGACCCAGTACTTC. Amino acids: CASSGSKKTQYF.

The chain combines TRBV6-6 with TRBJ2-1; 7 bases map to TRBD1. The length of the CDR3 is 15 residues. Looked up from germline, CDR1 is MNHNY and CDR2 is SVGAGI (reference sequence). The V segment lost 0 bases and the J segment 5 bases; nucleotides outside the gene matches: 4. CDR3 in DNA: TGTGCCAGCAGTTACTCAACAGGGGTCCACAATGAGCAGTTCTTC. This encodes CASSYSTGVHNEQFF.

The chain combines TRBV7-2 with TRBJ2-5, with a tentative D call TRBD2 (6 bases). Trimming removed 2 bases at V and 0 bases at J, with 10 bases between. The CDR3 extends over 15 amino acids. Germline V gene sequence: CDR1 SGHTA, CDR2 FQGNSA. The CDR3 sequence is CASSLHTSNQETQYF. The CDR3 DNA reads TGTGCCAGCAGCTTACACACTAGCAACCAAGAGACCCAGTACTTC.

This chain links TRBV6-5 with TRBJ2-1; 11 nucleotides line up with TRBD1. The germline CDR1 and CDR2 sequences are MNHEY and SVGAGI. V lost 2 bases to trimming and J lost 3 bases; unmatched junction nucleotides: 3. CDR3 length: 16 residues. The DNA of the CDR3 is TGTGCCAGCAGTTACAGGACAGGGGGCCTCTACAATGAGCAGTTCTTC. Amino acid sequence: CASSYRTGGLYNEQFF.

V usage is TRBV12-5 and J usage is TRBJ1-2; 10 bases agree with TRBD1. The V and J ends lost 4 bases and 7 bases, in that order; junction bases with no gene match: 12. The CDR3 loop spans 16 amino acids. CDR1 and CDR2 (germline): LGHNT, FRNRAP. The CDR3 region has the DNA TGTGCTAGTGGTTCGTCCAACCGACAGGGGGCTACTGGCTACACCTTC. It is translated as CASGSSNRQGATGYTF.

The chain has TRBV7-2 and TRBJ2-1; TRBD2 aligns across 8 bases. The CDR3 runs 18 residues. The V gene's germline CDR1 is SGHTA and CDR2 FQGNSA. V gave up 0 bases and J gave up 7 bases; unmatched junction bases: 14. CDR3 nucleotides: TGTGCCAGCAGCTTAGCGAGACTAGCGAGGAGAGGCTTAAATGAGCAGTTCTTC. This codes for CASSLARLARRGLNEQFF. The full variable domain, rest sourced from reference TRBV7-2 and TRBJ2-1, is GAGVSQSPSNKVTEKGKDVELRCDPISGHTALYWYRQSLGQGLEFLIYFQGNSAPDKSGLPSDRFSAERTGGSVSTLTIQRTQQEDSAVYLCASSLARLARRGLNEQFFGPGTRLTVL.

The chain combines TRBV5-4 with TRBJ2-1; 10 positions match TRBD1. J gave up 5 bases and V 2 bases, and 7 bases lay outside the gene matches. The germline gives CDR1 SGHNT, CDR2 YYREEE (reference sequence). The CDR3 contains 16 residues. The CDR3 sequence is CASSLPTGGYDNEQFF. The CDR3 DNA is TGTGCCAGCAGCTTACCGACAGGGGGCTATGACAATGAGCAGTTCTTC.

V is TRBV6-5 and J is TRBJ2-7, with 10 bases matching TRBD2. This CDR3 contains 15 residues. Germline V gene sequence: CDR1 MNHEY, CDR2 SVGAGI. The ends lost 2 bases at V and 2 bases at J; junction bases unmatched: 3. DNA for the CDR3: TGTGCCAGCAGTTACCGGACTAGCGGAGCCTACGAGCAGTACTTC. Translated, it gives CASSYRTSGAYEQYF.

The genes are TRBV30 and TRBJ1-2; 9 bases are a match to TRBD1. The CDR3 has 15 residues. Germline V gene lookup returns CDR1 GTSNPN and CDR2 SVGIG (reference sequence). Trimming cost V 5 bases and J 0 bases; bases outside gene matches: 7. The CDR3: CAWPRRQGANYGYTF. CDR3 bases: TGTGCCTGGCCAAGACGACAGGGGGCTAACTATGGCTACACCTTC.

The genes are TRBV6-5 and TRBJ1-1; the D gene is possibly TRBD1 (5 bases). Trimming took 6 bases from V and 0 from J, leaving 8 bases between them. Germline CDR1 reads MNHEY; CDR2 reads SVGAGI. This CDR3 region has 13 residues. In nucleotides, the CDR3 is TGTGCCAGCAGAGCGACAGTGAACACTGAAGCTTTCTTT. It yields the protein CASRATVNTEAFF.

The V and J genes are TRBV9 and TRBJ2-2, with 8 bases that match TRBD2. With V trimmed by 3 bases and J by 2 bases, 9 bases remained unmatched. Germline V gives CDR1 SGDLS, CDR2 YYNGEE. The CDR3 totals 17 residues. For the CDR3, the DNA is TGTGCCAGCAGCGGGAATAGCGGGACATCTAACACCGGGGAGCTGTTTTTT. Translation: CASSGNSGTSNTGELFF.

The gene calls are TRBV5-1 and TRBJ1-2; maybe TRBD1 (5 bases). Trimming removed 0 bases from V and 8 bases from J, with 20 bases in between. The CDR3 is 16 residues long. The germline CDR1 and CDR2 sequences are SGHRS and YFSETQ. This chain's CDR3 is CASSLVRGRNRGGYTF. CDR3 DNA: TGCGCCAGCAGCTTGGTTAGAGGCCGCAACCGGGGGGGCTACACCTTC.